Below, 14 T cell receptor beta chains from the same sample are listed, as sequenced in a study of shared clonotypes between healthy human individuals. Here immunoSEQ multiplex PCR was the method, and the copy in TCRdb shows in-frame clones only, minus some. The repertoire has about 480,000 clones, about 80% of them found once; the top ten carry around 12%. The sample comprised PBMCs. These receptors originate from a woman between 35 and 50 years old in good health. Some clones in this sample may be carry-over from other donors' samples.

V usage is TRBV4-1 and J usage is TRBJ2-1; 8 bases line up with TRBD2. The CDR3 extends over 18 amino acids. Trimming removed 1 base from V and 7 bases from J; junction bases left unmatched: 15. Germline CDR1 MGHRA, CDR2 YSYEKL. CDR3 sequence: CASSQVPIRSGSRNEQFF. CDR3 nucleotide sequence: TGCGCCAGCAGCCAAGTCCCCATTCGGAGCGGGAGTAGGAATGAGCAGTTCTTC.

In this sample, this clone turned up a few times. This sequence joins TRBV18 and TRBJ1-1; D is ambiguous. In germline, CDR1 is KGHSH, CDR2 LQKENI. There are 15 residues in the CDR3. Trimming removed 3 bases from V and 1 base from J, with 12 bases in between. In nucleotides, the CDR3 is TGTGCCAGCTCACCCCCGGTAGGACCGAACACTGAAGCTTTCTTT. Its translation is CASSPPVGPNTEAFF. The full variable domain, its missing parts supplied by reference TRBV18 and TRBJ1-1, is NAGVMQNPRHLVRRRGQEARLRCSPMKGHSHVYWYRQLPEEGLKFMVYLQKENIIDESGMPKERFSAEFPKEGPSILRIQQVVRGDSAAYFCASSPPVGPNTEAFFGQGTRLTVV.

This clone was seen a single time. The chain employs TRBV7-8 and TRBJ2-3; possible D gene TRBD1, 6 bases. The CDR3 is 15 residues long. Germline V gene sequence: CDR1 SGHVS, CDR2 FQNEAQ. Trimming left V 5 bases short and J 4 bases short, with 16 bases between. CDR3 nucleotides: TGTGCCAGCAGCCACGTTCAGGGGTTTTCAGATACGCAGTATTTT. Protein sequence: CASSHVQGFSDTQYF. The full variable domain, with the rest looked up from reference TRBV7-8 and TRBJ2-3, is GAGVSQSPRYKVAKRGQDVALRCDPISGHVSLFWYQQALGQGPEFLTYFQNEAQLDKSGLPSDRFFAERPEGSVSTLKIQRTQQEDSAVYLCASSHVQGFSDTQYFGPGTRLTVL.

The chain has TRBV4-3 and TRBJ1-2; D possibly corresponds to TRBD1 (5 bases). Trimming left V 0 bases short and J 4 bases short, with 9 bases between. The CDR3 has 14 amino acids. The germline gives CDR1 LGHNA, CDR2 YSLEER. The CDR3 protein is CASSQEPGTYGYTF. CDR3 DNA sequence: TGCGCCAGCAGCCAAGAACCTGGGACCTATGGCTACACCTTC.

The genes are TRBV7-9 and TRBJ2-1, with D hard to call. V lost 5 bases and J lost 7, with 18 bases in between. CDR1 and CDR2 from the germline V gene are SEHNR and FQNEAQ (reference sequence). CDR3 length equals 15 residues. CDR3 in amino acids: CASSPVGSFMNEQFF. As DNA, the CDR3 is TGTGCCAGCAGCCCAGTAGGTAGTTTTATGAATGAGCAGTTCTTC.

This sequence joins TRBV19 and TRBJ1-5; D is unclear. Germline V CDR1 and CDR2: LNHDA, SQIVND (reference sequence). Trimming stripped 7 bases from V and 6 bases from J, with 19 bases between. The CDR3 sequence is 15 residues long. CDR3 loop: CASNHGVGHGQPQHF. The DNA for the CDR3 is TGTGCCAGTAATCACGGTGTGGGTCACGGTCAGCCCCAGCATTTT.

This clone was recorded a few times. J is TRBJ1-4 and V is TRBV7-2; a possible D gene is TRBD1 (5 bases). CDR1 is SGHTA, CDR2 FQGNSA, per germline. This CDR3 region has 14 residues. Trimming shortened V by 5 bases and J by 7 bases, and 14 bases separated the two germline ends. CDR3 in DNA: TGTGCCAGCAGCCCAGGGACTGAAGGTGAAAAACTGTTTTTT. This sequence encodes CASSPGTEGEKLFF.

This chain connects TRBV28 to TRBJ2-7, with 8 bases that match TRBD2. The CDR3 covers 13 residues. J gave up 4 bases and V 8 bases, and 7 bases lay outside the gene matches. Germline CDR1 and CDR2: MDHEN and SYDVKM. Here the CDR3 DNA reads TGTGCCAGCGTCGGGGGGGTCAAGTACGAGCAGTACTTC. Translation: CASVGGVKYEQYF.

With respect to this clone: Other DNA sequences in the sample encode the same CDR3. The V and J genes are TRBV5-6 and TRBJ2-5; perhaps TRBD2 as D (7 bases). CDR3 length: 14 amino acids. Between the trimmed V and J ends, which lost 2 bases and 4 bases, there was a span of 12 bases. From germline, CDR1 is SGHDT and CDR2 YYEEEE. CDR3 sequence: CASSFGGAPETQYF. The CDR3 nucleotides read TGTGCCAGCAGCTTTGGGGGGGCCCCAGAGACCCAGTACTTC.

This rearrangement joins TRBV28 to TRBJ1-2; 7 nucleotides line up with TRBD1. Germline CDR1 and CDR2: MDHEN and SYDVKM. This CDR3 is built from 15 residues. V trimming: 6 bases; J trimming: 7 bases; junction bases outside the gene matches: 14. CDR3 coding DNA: TGTGCCAGCAGAAGATCCGGGACAGCCATCTTTGGCTACACCTTC. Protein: CASRRSGTAIFGYTF.

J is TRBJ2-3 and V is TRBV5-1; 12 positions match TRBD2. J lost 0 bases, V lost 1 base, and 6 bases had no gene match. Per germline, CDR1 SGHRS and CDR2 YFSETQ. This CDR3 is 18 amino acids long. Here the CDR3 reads CASSLRGLAGISTDTQYF. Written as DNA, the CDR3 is TGCGCCAGCAGCTTGCGAGGACTAGCGGGAATTAGCACAGATACGCAGTATTTT.

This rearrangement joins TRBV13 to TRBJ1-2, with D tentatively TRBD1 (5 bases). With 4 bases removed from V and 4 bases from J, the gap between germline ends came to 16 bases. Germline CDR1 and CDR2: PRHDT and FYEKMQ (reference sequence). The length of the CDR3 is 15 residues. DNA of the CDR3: TGTGCCAGCAGCTCCGTCCTGAGGGGAGGCTATGGCTACACCTTC. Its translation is CASSSVLRGGYGYTF.

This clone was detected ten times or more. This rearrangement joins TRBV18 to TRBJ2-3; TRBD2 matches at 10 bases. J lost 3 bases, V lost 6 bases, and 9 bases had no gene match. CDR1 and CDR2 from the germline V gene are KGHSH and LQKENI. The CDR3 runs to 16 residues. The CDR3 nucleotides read TGTGCCAGCTCGCCCCAAAGCGGGAGGGGGACAGATACGCAGTATTTT. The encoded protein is CASSPQSGRGTDTQYF.

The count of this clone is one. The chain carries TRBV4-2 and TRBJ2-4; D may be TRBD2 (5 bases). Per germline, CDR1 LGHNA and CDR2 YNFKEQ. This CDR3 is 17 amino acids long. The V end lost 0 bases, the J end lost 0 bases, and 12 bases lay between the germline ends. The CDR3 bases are TGTGCCAGCAGCCAAGAGTGGGCTAGCAGAGCCAAAAACATTCAGTACTTC. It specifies CASSQEWASRAKNIQYF.